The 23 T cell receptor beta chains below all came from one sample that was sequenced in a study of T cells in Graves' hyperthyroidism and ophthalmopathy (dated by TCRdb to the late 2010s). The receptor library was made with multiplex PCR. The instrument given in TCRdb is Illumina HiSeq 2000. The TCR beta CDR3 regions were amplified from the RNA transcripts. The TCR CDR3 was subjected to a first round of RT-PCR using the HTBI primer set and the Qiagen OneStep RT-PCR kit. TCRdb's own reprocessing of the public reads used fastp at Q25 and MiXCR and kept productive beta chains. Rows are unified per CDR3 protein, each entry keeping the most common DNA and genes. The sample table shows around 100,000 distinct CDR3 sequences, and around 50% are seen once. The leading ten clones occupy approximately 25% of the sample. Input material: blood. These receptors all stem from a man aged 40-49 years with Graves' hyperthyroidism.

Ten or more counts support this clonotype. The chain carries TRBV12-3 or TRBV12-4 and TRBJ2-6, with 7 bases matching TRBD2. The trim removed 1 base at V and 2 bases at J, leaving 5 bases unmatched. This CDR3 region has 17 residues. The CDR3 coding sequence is TGTGCCAGCAGTTTAGTGGCGGGAGCTCCTGGGGCCAACGTCCTGACTTTC. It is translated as CASSLVAGAPGANVLTF.

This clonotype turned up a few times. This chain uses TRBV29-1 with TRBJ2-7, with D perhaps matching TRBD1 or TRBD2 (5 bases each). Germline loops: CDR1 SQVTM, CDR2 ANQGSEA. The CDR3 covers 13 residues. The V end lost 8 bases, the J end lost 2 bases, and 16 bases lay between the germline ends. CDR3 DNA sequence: TGCAGCTATGAGGAGGTAGGGGCCTACGAGCAGTACTTC. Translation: CSYEEVGAYEQYF.

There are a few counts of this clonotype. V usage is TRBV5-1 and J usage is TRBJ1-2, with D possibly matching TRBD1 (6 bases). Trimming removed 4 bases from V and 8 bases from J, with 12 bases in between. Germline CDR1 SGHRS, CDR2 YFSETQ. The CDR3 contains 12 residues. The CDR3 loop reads CASSPDGQGYTF. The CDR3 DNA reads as TGCGCCAGCAGCCCGGACGGACAGGGCTACACCTTC.

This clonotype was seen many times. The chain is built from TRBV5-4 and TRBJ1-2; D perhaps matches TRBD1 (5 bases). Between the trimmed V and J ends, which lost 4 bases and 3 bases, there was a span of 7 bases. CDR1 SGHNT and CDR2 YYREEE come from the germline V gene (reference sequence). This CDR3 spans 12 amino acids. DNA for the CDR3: TGTGCCAGCAGCAGGGACTACTATGGCTACACCTTC. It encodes CASSRDYYGYTF.

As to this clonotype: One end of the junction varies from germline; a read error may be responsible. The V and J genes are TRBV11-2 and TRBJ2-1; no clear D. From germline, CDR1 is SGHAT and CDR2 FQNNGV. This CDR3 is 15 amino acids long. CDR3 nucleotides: TGTGCCAGCAGTTTCCAGCACTCCTTTAACAATGAGCAGTCCTTC. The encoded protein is CASSFQHSFNNEQSF.

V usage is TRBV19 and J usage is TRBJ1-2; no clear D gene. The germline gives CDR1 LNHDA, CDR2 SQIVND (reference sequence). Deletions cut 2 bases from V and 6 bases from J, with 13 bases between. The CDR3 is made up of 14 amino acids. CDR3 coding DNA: TGTGCCAGTAGTATAACGGGAGCAGGCAATGGCTACACCTTC. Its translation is CASSITGAGNGYTF.

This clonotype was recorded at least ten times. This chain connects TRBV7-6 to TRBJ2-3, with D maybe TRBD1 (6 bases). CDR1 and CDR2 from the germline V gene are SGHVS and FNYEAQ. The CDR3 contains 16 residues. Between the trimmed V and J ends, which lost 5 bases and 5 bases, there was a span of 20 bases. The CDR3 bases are TGTGCCAGCAGCCCTACCTCGGGGACAACAGGAGATACGCAGTATTTT. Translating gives CASSPTSGTTGDTQYF.

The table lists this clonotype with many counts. The DNA for the CDR3 is TGCAGTGCCGTCCAGGGATATAGTCAAGAGACCCAGTACTTC. Translating it yields CSAVQGYSQETQYF. This chain uses TRBV20-1 with TRBJ2-5; possible D gene TRBD1, 5 bases. The germline V gene has CDR1 DFQATT and CDR2 SNEGSKA (reference sequence). The CDR3 loop spans 14 amino acids. V was clipped by 6 bases and J by 2 bases, with 16 bases between them.

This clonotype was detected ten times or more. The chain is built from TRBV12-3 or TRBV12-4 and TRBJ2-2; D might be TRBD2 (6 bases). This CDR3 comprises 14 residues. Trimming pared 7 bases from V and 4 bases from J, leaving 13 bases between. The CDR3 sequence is CASTLAGGTGELFF. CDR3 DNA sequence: TGTGCCAGCACCTTAGCCGGGGGCACCGGGGAGCTGTTTTTT.

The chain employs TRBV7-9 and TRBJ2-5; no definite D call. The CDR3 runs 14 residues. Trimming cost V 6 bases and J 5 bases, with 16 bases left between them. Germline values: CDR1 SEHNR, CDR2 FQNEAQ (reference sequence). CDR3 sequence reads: CASREIQPSETQYF. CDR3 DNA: TGTGCCAGCAGGGAAATACAGCCTTCTGAGACCCAGTACTTC.

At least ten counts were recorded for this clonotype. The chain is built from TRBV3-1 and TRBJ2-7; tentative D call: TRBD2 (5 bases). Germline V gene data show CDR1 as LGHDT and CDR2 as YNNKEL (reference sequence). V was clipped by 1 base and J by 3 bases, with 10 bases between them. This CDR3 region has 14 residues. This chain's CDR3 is CASSQVFAGYEQYF. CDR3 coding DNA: TGTGCCAGCAGCCAAGTGTTCGCGGGCTACGAGCAGTACTTC.

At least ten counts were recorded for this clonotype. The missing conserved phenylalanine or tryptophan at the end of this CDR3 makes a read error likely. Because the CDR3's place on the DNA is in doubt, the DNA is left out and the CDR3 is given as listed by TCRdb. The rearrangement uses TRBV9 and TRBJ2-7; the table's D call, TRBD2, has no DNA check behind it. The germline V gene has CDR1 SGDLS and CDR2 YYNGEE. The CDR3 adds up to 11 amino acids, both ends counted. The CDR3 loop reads CASSAGTSGSP.

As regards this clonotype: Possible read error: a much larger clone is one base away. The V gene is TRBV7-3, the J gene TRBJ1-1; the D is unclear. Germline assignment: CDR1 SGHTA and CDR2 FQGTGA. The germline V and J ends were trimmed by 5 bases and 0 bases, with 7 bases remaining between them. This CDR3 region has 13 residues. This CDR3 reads CASSQDVNTEAFF. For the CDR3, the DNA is TGTGCCAGCAGCCAGGACGTGAACACTGAAGCTTTCTTT.

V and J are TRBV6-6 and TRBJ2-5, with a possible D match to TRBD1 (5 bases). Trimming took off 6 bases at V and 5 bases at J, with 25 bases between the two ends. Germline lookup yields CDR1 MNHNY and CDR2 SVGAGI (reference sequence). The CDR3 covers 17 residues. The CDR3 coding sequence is TGTGCCAGCAGGCCCGGGTTGGGGCTTTCAAACGGGGAGACCCAGTACTTC. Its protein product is CASRPGLGLSNGETQYF.

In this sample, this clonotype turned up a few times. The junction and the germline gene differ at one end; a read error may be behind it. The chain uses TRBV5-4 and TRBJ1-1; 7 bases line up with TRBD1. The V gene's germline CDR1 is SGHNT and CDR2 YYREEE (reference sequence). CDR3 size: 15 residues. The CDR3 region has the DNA TGCGCCAGCAGCCCGCCGACAGGGCCGAACACTGAAGCTTTCTTT. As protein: CASSPPTGPNTEAFF.

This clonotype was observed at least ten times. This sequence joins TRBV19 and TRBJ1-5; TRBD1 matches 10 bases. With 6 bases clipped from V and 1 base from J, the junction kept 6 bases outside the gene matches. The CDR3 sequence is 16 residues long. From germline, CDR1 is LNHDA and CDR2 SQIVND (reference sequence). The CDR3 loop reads CASSLTGGLSNQPQHF. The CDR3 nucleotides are TGTGCCAGTAGCTTGACAGGGGGCTTGAGCAATCAGCCCCAGCATTTT. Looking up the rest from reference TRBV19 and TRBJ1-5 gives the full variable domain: DGGITQSPKYLFRKEGQNVTLSCEQNLNHDAMYWYRQDPGQGLRLIYYSQIVNDFQKGDIAEGYSVSREKKESFPLTVTSAQKNPTAFYLCASSLTGGLSNQPQHFGDGTRLSIL.

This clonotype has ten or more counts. The CDR3: CASSLAGTEYYGYTF. The CDR3, as DNA: TGTGCCAGCAGCTTAGCAGGGACGGAATACTATGGCTACACCTTC. This chain joins TRBV7-9 and TRBJ1-2; TRBD1 is a possible D gene (5 bases). Germline lookup yields CDR1 SEHNR and CDR2 FQNEAQ (reference sequence). The V end was cut by 0 bases, the J end by 3 bases, with 11 bases between. The CDR3 has 15 residues.

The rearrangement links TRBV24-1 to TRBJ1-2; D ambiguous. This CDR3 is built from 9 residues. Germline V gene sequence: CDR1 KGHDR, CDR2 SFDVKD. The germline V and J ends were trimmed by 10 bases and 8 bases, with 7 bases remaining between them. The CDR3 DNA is TGTGCCACTAGCTCGGGCTACACCTTC. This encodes CATSSGYTF.

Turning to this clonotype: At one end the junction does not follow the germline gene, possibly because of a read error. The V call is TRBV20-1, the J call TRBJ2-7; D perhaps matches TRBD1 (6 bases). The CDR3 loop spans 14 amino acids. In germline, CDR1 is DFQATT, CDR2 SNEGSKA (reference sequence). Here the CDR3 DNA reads TGCAGTGCCAGAGATGGGGGCCCACCCTACGAGCAGTACTTC. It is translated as CSARDGGPPYEQYF.

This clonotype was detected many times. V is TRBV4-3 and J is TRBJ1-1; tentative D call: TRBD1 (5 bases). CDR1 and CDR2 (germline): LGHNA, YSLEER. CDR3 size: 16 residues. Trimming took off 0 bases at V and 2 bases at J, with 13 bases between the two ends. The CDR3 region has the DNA TGCGCCAGCAGCCAAGATGCCCGGACACTCAACACTGAAGCTTTCTTT. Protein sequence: CASSQDARTLNTEAFF.

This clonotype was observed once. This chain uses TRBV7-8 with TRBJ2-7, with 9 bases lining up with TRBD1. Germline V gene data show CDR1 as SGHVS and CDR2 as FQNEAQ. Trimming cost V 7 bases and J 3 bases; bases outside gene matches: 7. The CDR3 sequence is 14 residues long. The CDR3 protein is CASTPTGGLYEQYF. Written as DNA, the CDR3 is TGTGCCAGCACCCCTACAGGGGGCCTCTACGAGCAGTACTTC. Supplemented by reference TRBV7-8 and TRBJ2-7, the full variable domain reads GAGVSQSPRYKVAKRGQDVALRCDPISGHVSLFWYQQALGQGPEFLTYFQNEAQLDKSGLPSDRFFAERPEGSVSTLKIQRTQQEDSAVYLCASTPTGGLYEQYFGPGTRLTVT.

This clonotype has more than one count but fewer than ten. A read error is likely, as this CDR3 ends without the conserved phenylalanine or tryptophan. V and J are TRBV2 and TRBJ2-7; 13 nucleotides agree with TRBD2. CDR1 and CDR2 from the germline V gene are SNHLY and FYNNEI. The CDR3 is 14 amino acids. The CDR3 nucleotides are TGTGCCACCAGTGATACGGGACTAGCGGGGGAGCAGTACCTC. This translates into CATSDTGLAGEQYL.

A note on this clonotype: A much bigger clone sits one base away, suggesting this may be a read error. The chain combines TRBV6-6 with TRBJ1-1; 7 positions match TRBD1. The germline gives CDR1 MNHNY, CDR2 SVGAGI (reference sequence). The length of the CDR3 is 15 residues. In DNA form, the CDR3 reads TGTGCCAGCAGTCTTGACCCAGGGGGTGTCGCTGAAGCTCTCTTT. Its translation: CASSLDPGGVAEALF.